This T cell receptor (beta chain) is from a study of CD8+CD57+ T cells in acquired aplastic anemia listed by TCRdb under 2018. Looking at the study overall: On average, sorted CD4+ and CD8+ cells yielded 2.5 to 3.5 ug of extracted DNA, with a range of about 0.19 to 30 ug. CD8+CD57+ expansion was defined as frequency above the mean frequency observed in healthy subjects. Broad study findings and their caveats: Some 30 CD8+ CDR3 sequences were shared between patients and controls but appeared highly expressed in patients and within their immunodominant clones. No significant difference in CD8+ Simpson's diversity was found between patients and healthy controls (P=0.060).

Per the germline V gene, SGHDN is the CDR1 and FVKESK is the CDR2. A distance of 20 bases separates the germline ends of V and J, which lose 3 bases and 6 bases respectively. Its CDR3 holds 16 amino acids, cysteine through phenylalanine. The only DNA kept is the CDR3, 48 bases in frame from the first base. TCR beta VDJ combination and CDR3 sequence profiling used genomic DNA as the template. An Illumina HiSeq 2000 was used for TCR repertoire sequencing. On the study's bioinformatics: Repertoires were assessed using TRBV/TRBJ rearrangement plots, CDR3 size and DJ length profiles, and Simpson's diversity index. The immunodominant clone was defined as the most abundant DNA sequence in deep sequencing data. CDR3 amino acid sequences were checked for sharing between subjects and were compared against published repertoires and the VDJdb database. TCRdb applied fastp at Q25 and MiXCR to the public reads, then kept only in-frame beta chains. Rows are unified per CDR3 protein, each entry keeping the most common DNA and genes. What appears here as the V and J calls and clone size reflects TCRdb's work, not the paper's. Present in this sample are just over 450,000 distinct CDR3 sequences, more than 25% of which were seen just once. Less than 0.85% of the sample belongs to the ten largest clones.

This clonotype was seen repeatedly, ten times or more. Its specific antigen is unknown. Per-nucleotide qualities are absent, and no much larger clonotype sits a single base away. Expansion of CD8+CD57+ cells had been shown by flow cytometry in the patients chosen for sequencing. All patients had severe acquired aplastic anemia diagnosed by International Study of Aplastic Anemia and Agranulocytosis and Camitta criteria. At the time blood was sampled, none of the patients had received any therapy. TCR repertoires of sorted CD4+ and CD8+ blood T cells from severe aplastic anemia patients and healthy subjects were deep-sequenced in the study. In the USA, patient enrollment took place under clinicaltrials.gov protocols 00001620, 01623167, 00001397, 00071045, 00081523 and 00961064. Ficoll-Paque density gradient centrifugation was used to isolate peripheral blood mononuclear cells. Before DNA was extracted, CD4+ and CD8+ T cells were sorted using either FACS or magnetic beads.

The clonotype comes from a human donor with aplastic anemia. This receptor chain uses TRBV14 and TRBJ1-2, with an unclear D gene assignment. The sequenced sample consisted of sorted CD4+, CD8+, or CD8+CD57+ T cells (not recorded which) from PBMCs. The CDR3 has the sequence CASSHKIVVPIHGYTF. In nucleotide form, the sequence is TGTGCCAGCAGCCACAAAATAGTTGTCCCCATCCATGGCTACACCTTC. Here the CDR3 is joined to the reference TRBV14 and TRBJ1-2 genes, and the full variable domain is: EAGVTQFPSHSVIEKGQTVTLRCDPISGHDNLYWYRRVMGKEIKFLLHFVKESKQDESGMPNNRFLAERTGGTYSTLKVQPAELEDSGVYFCASSHKIVVPIHGYTFGSGTRLTVV.